Below are 13 T cell receptor beta chains sequenced from a single sample in a study of cytomegalovirus exposure and HLA in healthy donors. With 60 Vbeta and 13 Jbeta primers, the PCR was carried out. Only in-frame clones appear in the TCRdb table, and some are missing; sequencing was by immunoSEQ multiplex PCR. The sample lists 30,000 to 40,000 clones; about 60% were seen once. Material for sequencing was PBMCs. The receptors come from a man in his fifties or sixties in good health and CMV-seropositive.

The chain carries TRBV2 and TRBJ2-5, with no clear D. Trimming shortened V by 6 bases and J by 4 bases, and 12 bases separated the two germline ends. The CDR3 loop spans 13 amino acids. Germline CDR1 SNHLY, CDR2 FYNNEI. CDR3: CASRFGSGETQYF. The CDR3 DNA sequence: TGTGCCAGCAGGTTCGGGTCGGGAGAGACCCAGTACTTC.

This clone was recorded a few times. This CDR3 reads CASTGTGYTEAFF. The CDR3 coding sequence is TGTGCCAGCACTGGGACAGGGTACACTGAAGCTTTCTTT. The chain recombines TRBV6-1 with TRBJ1-1; 9 nucleotides align to TRBD1. This CDR3 comprises 13 residues. J lost 3 bases, V lost 7 bases, and 3 bases had no gene match. Germline CDR1 MNHNS, CDR2 SASEGT.

V is TRBV5-1 and J is TRBJ2-7; tentatively, D is TRBD1 (6 bases). V was trimmed by 2 bases and J by 0 bases, leaving 9 bases between them. The V gene's germline CDR1 is SGHRS and CDR2 YFSETQ. CDR3 length: 14 amino acids. CDR3 in DNA: TGCGCCAGCAGCTTCGACAGGAGCTCCTACGAGCAGTACTTC. It yields the protein CASSFDRSSYEQYF.

This clone was picked up a small number of times. This chain's CDR3 is CAWRRSSGNTIYF. The CDR3, as DNA: TGTGCCTGGAGGAGGAGCAGTGGAAACACCATATATTTT. The J gene is TRBJ1-3, the V gene TRBV30; D not certain. Germline CDR1 reads GTSNPN; CDR2 reads SVGIG (reference sequence). The CDR3 spans 13 residues. Trimming shortened V by 3 bases and J by 3 bases, and 9 bases separated the two germline ends.

This chain uses TRBV19 with TRBJ2-7; unclear D gene. V lost 5 bases to trimming and J lost 0 bases, with 8 bases between them. The germline V gene has CDR1 LNHDA and CDR2 SQIVND (reference sequence). There are 13 residues in the CDR3. The CDR3 loop reads CASSVRPSYEQYF. The CDR3 coding sequence is TGTGCCAGTAGTGTCAGGCCCTCCTACGAGCAGTACTTC.

This clone has just one count. V gene TRBV4-2 combines with J gene TRBJ2-3; 13 bases align to TRBD2. Germline V gene lookup returns CDR1 LGHNA and CDR2 YNFKEQ. Germline trimming cut 4 bases from V and 5 bases from J; bases unmatched to any gene: 6. This CDR3 comprises 16 residues. The CDR3 here is CASSRGLAGRGDTQYF. In DNA, the CDR3 is TGTGCCAGCAGCCGGGGACTAGCGGGGAGGGGAGATACGCAGTATTTT.

The V and J genes are TRBV28 and TRBJ1-1; no firm D call. With 4 bases removed from V and 0 bases from J, the gap between germline ends came to 9 bases. The CDR3 contains 14 residues. CDR1 MDHEN and CDR2 SYDVKM come from the germline V gene. CDR3 in DNA: TGTGCCAGCAGTTCCCTGGGCTTGAACACTGAAGCTTTCTTT. Protein sequence: CASSSLGLNTEAFF.

The J gene is TRBJ1-3, the V gene TRBV30, with D maybe TRBD1 (6 bases). The CDR3 sequence is 13 residues long. CDR1 GTSNPN and CDR2 SVGIG come from the germline V gene (reference sequence). This chain's CDR3 is CATSPDRALRAYF. Written as DNA, the CDR3 is TGTGCAACTTCCCCGGACAGAGCTCTAAGGGCGTATTTT.

The chain recombines TRBV19 with TRBJ2-1; D remains ambiguous. The V gene lost 4 bases and the J gene lost 8 bases, with 9 bases spanning the gap. Germline CDR1 LNHDA, CDR2 SQIVND (reference sequence). The CDR3 has 12 amino acids. CDR3 loop: CASSKRTHEQFF. CDR3 DNA: TGTGCCAGTAGTAAGCGTACCCATGAGCAGTTCTTC.

The chain is built from TRBV5-1 and TRBJ1-6; no definite D call. The germline V gene has CDR1 SGHRS and CDR2 YFSETQ. Trimming left V 2 bases short and J 10 bases short, with 10 bases between. The CDR3 is 13 residues long. The CDR3 region is CASSFNRESPLHF. The CDR3 nucleotides read TGCGCCAGCAGCTTTAATCGAGAATCACCCCTCCACTTT.

CDR3 protein: CASSLLGQGLKTQYF. The CDR3 DNA is TGTGCCAGCAGCTTATTGGGACAGGGGTTGAAGACCCAGTACTTC. J is TRBJ2-5 and V is TRBV7-9, with 10 bases fitting TRBD1. The CDR3 runs to 15 residues. V lost 2 bases and J lost 6; bases outside the gene matches: 6. Germline V gives CDR1 SEHNR, CDR2 FQNEAQ (reference sequence).

The chain uses TRBV5-4 and TRBJ2-7; D not certain. Germline CDR1 reads SGHNT; CDR2 reads YYREEE (reference sequence). The V and J ends lost 0 bases and 1 base respectively, with 11 bases between them. The CDR3 extends over 15 amino acids. The CDR3 nucleotides read TGTGCCAGCAGCTTGGCCCCTGGAGCTTCCTACGAGCAGTACTTC. Its protein is CASSLAPGASYEQYF.

The chain carries TRBV30 and TRBJ1-2; maybe TRBD1 (5 bases). Trimming shortened V by 0 bases and J by 10 bases, and 9 bases separated the two germline ends. The CDR3 totals 11 residues. Germline V lookup: CDR1 GTSNPN, CDR2 SVGIG (reference sequence). DNA of the CDR3: TGTGCCTGGAGTGTACAAGGGGACTACACCTTC. It yields the protein CAWSVQGDYTF. The variable domain in full, completed from reference TRBV30 and TRBJ1-2, reads SQTIHQWPATLVQPVGSPLSLECTVEGTSNPNLYWYRQAAGRGLQLLFYSVGIGQISSEVPQNLSASRPQDRQFILSSKKLLLSDSGFYLCAWSVQGDYTFGSGTRLTVV.